This entry lists 24 T cell receptor beta chains sequenced from one sample in a study of type 1 regulatory T cells. TCRdb reprocessed the reads with MiXCR, giving one entry per CDR3 protein. The table shows around 62,000 distinct CDR3 sequences, with about 69% occurring only once. No antigen has been identified for these receptors. The sequenced material came from cultured T cells, either the whole culture or a sorted T cell fraction (not recorded which). The subset is: Tr1-enriched cell product generated in vitro against host alloantigens. These receptors were obtained from a human donor in good health.

This clonotype was observed a few times. V and J are TRBV5-1 and TRBJ2-2; 8 nucleotides match TRBD1. V was pared by 4 bases and J by 6 bases, with 5 bases of the junction left unmatched. This CDR3 has 14 amino acids. Germline V lookup: CDR1 SGHRS, CDR2 YFSETQ. CDR3 nucleotides: TGCGCCAGCAGCAAACAGGGGGAGGCCGGGGAGCTGTTTTTT. Translated, it gives CASSKQGEAGELFF.

The chain uses TRBV5-4 and TRBJ2-3, with TRBD2 identical over 7 bases. In germline, CDR1 is SGHNT, CDR2 YYREEE (reference sequence). J lost 6 bases, V lost 4 bases, and 14 bases had no gene match. The CDR3 has 16 residues. The CDR3 nucleotides are TGTGCCAGCAGCAACCGTTTACCGGGAGGAGTGGATACGCAGTATTTT. This gives the protein CASSNRLPGGVDTQYF. The full variable domain, completed using reference TRBV5-4 and TRBJ2-3, is ETGVTQSPTHLIKTRGQQVTLRCSSQSGHNTVSWYQQALGQGPQFIFQYYREEENGRGNFPPRFSGLQFPNYSSELNVNALELDDSALYLCASSNRLPGGVDTQYFGPGTRLTVL.

The chain uses TRBV29-1 and TRBJ2-3; no reliable D call. The CDR3 consists of 15 residues. Germline loops: CDR1 SQVTM, CDR2 ANQGSEA. Trimming took off 4 bases at V and 0 bases at J, with 14 bases between the two ends. CDR3 nucleotide sequence: TGCAGCGTTGGAGAAGGGCGCAGTAGCACAGATACGCAGTATTTT. Protein: CSVGEGRSSTDTQYF.

V is TRBV28 and J is TRBJ1-4; a weak D match, TRBD1 (5 bases). Germline CDR1 MDHEN, CDR2 SYDVKM. The CDR3 sequence is 12 residues long. V dropped 8 bases and J dropped 11 bases, with 15 bases sitting between them. CDR3 in amino acids: CASGMGPGKLFF. In nucleotides, the CDR3 is TGTGCCAGCGGGATGGGGCCGGGTAAACTGTTTTTT.

The chain recombines TRBV7-8 with TRBJ2-7, with unresolved D. The germline CDR1 and CDR2 sequences are SGHVS and FQNEAQ. CDR3 length equals 12 residues. V gave up 7 bases and J gave up 2 bases, with 9 bases separating them. Here the CDR3 DNA reads TGTGCCAGCACGATCCCTGCCTACGAGCAGTACTTC. Residues: CASTIPAYEQYF.

This clonotype has more than one count but fewer than ten. The genes are TRBV5-1 and TRBJ2-7, with 11 bases matching TRBD2. The germline V gene encodes CDR1 SGHRS and CDR2 YFSETQ. Trimming removed 3 bases from V and 2 bases from J; junction bases left unmatched: 7. The CDR3 runs to 16 residues. CDR3 loop: CASSWATSGTTYEQYF. The CDR3 DNA reads as TGCGCCAGCAGCTGGGCGACTAGCGGGACGACCTACGAGCAGTACTTC.

This CDR3 reads CASSLKGQSLNSPLHF. In DNA, the CDR3 is TGTGCCAGCAGCTTAAAGGGACAGTCCCTTAATTCACCCCTCCACTTT. The chain uses TRBV7-3 and TRBJ1-6, with TRBD1 matching over 7 bases. In germline, CDR1 is SGHTA, CDR2 FQGTGA. Germline trimming cut 1 base from V and 6 bases from J; bases unmatched to any gene: 6. This CDR3 has 16 residues.

This clonotype was seen a few times. The V and J genes are TRBV5-1 and TRBJ2-7, with 8 bases identical to TRBD1. The ends lost 4 bases at V and 3 bases at J; junction bases unmatched: 21. The length of the CDR3 is 19 residues. CDR1 and CDR2 from the germline V gene are SGHRS and YFSETQ. CDR3 sequence: CASSDTVTGQDEIFYEQYF. In DNA, the CDR3 is TGCGCCAGCAGCGATACGGTTACGGGACAGGACGAAATTTTCTACGAGCAGTACTTC.

This chain joins TRBV29-1 and TRBJ2-3; 11 bases line up with TRBD2. Losses at the gene ends were 5 bases for V and 0 bases for J; bases not matched to a gene: 1. From germline, CDR1 is SQVTM and CDR2 ANQGSEA. The CDR3 covers 14 residues. CDR3 loop: CSVWTSGSTDTQYF. In nucleotides, the CDR3 is TGCAGCGTTTGGACTAGCGGGAGCACAGATACGCAGTATTTT.

The chain uses TRBV20-1 and TRBJ2-5; 7 bases align to TRBD1. CDR3 length: 14 amino acids. The germline V gene has CDR1 DFQATT and CDR2 SNEGSKA (reference sequence). The trim removed 5 bases at V and 4 bases at J, leaving 10 bases unmatched. The CDR3 DNA sequence: TGCAGTGCTCCAATTACAGGGGTACGAGAGACCCAGTACTTC. Amino acid sequence: CSAPITGVRETQYF.

In its sample, this clonotype is medium-sized. The V and J genes are TRBV5-6 and TRBJ2-2, with D possibly matching TRBD1 (5 bases). From germline, CDR1 is SGHDT and CDR2 YYEEEE. V lost 4 bases and J 0 bases, leaving 19 bases between the germline ends. The CDR3 has 18 amino acids. The DNA of the CDR3 is TGTGCCAGCAGCACGGACAAGCACGCCTTCGCGAACACCGGGGAGCTGTTTTTT. Encoded protein: CASSTDKHAFANTGELFF.

The chain links TRBV30 to TRBJ2-7; D possibly uses TRBD1 or TRBD2 (5 bases each). CDR3 length: 15 amino acids. Trimming removed 2 bases from V and 0 bases from J, with 14 bases in between. Germline CDR1 GTSNPN, CDR2 SVGIG (reference sequence). The CDR3 bases are TGTGCCTGGAGTTCCTGGGGCCGGGGCTCCTACGAGCAGTACTTC. Translation gives CAWSSWGRGSYEQYF.

This clonotype was seen only a few times. V usage is TRBV7-8 and J usage is TRBJ2-4, with TRBD2 matching 10 bases. Germline CDR1 is SGHVS and CDR2 is FQNEAQ. V lost 5 bases to trimming and J lost 9 bases; unmatched junction nucleotides: 7. The CDR3 is 14 amino acids. In DNA form, the CDR3 reads TGTGCCAGCAGCGCTCTAGCGGGAGAGGGCATTCAGTACTTC. It is translated as CASSALAGEGIQYF.

This chain joins TRBV20-1 and TRBJ1-5; D uncertain. V gave up 3 bases and J gave up 0 bases, with 9 bases separating them. The CDR3 runs 14 residues. Germline lookup yields CDR1 DFQATT and CDR2 SNEGSKA (reference sequence). CDR3 loop: CSARGSDSNQPQHF. DNA for the CDR3: TGCAGTGCTAGGGGGTCAGATAGCAATCAGCCCCAGCATTTT.

This clonotype was detected a few times. The J gene is TRBJ2-6, the V gene TRBV5-1, with 7 bases aligning to TRBD2. This CDR3 region has 16 residues. The V gene's germline CDR1 is SGHRS and CDR2 YFSETQ. J lost 4 bases, V lost 0 bases, and 4 bases had no gene match. For the CDR3, the DNA is TGCGCCAGCAGCTTGGTGGCGGGAGCGGGGGCCAACGTCCTGACTTTC. This codes for CASSLVAGAGANVLTF.

The gene calls are TRBV12-3 or TRBV12-4 and TRBJ2-4; TRBD2 agrees at 8 bases. Trimming removed 1 base from V and 4 bases from J; junction bases left unmatched: 6. The CDR3 length is 16 residues. This chain's CDR3 is CASSLGSGASKNIQYF. The DNA of the CDR3 is TGTGCCAGCAGTTTAGGTAGCGGGGCATCTAAAAACATTCAGTACTTC.

V gene TRBV10-3 combines with J gene TRBJ2-7; tentative D call: TRBD1 (5 bases). V was clipped by 3 bases and J by 2 bases, with 11 bases between them. CDR3 length: 14 amino acids. From germline, CDR1 is ENHRY and CDR2 SYGVKD. CDR3 sequence (DNA): TGTGCCATCAGTGACCCAACAGGAACCTACGAGCAGTACTTC. Its translation is CAISDPTGTYEQYF.

The chain employs TRBV7-2 and TRBJ2-3; 7 nucleotides line up with TRBD2. CDR3 length: 14 amino acids. The V gene end was trimmed by 1 base and the J gene end by 3 bases; junction bases not matched to a gene: 1. Germline CDR1 and CDR2: SGHTA and FQGNSA. The CDR3 DNA reads TGTGCCAGCAGCTTAGTCGGGAGGACAGATACGCAGTATTTT. This translates into CASSLVGRTDTQYF. Full variable domain (remainder filled in from reference TRBV7-2 and TRBJ2-3): GAGVSQSPSNKVTEKGKDVELRCDPISGHTALYWYRQSLGQGLEFLIYFQGNSAPDKSGLPSDRFSAERTGGSVSTLTIQRTQQEDSAVYLCASSLVGRTDTQYFGPGTRLTVL.

The gene calls are TRBV20-1 and TRBJ1-1; possible D gene TRBD1, 6 bases. In germline, CDR1 is DFQATT, CDR2 SNEGSKA (reference sequence). Trimming cost V 6 bases and J 5 bases, with 19 bases left between them. The length of the CDR3 is 14 residues. The CDR3 sequence is CSAKKRGLGTEAFF. The CDR3 bases are TGCAGTGCCAAGAAGAGGGGGTTGGGGACTGAAGCTTTCTTT.

The rearrangement joins TRBV7-3 to TRBJ2-7; 8 bases fit TRBD1. This CDR3 region has 14 residues. V shed 1 base, J shed 4 bases, and the junction held 3 bases outside the gene matches. Germline V gene data show CDR1 as SGHTA and CDR2 as FQGTGA. The CDR3 loop reads CASSLSRGPYEQYF. The DNA of the CDR3 is TGTGCCAGCAGCTTAAGCAGGGGGCCTTACGAGCAGTACTTC.

This clonotype was recorded a few times. For the CDR3, the DNA is TGTGCCAGCGGATACCGGGATACGCAGTATTTT. It codes for CASGYRDTQYF. The rearrangement uses TRBV12-3 or TRBV12-4 and TRBJ2-3; D call uncertain. The V end lost 8 bases, the J end lost 6 bases, and 9 bases lay between the germline ends. This CDR3 region has 11 residues.

V gene TRBV7-8 combines with J gene TRBJ2-4; D might be TRBD2 (5 bases). V was cut by 0 bases and J by 1 base, with 13 bases left in between. Germline V gives CDR1 SGHVS, CDR2 FQNEAQ. CDR3 length: 17 amino acids. Here the CDR3 reads CASSLAGGGSAKNIQYF. CDR3 coding DNA: TGTGCCAGCAGCTTAGCCGGCGGAGGTTCGGCCAAAAACATTCAGTACTTC. Full variable domain (missing parts from reference TRBV7-8 and TRBJ2-4): GAGVSQSPRYKVAKRGQDVALRCDPISGHVSLFWYQQALGQGPEFLTYFQNEAQLDKSGLPSDRFFAERPEGSVSTLKIQRTQQEDSAVYLCASSLAGGGSAKNIQYFGAGTRLSVL.

The J gene is TRBJ2-5, the V gene TRBV20-1, with D possibly TRBD1 on 6 matching bases. CDR3 length: 16 residues. Germline loops: CDR1 DFQATT, CDR2 SNEGSKA (reference sequence). V lost 6 bases and J lost 3, with 23 bases in between. CDR3 DNA: TGCAGTGCCCCGCGACTTATACAGGGTTGGGAAGAGACCCAGTACTTC. Translation: CSAPRLIQGWEETQYF.

The rearrangement links TRBV9 to TRBJ2-5; maybe TRBD1 (5 bases). Trimming pared 3 bases from V and 3 bases from J, leaving 15 bases between. This CDR3 region has 15 residues. Germline V gives CDR1 SGDLS, CDR2 YYNGEE. The CDR3 DNA follows: TGTGCCAGCAGCGCTTACAACGACAGAGAAGAGACCCAGTACTTC. Translation: CASSAYNDREETQYF.